This T cell receptor (beta chain) originates from a study of long-term antiretroviral therapy in people with HIV. Researchers report immunoSEQ v3.0 was run at survey level. Repertoires were generated with immunoSEQ multiplex PCR, while TCRdb's copy carries only in-frame clones and drops some. The sample carries 20,000 to 25,000 clones, more than 70% recorded once. The germline CDR1 and CDR2 sequences are MGHRA and YSYEKL. This CDR3 contains 13 residues. General study results and limits: In HIV, the repertoires covered a tighter span of CDR3 lengths than in controls.

A remark on this clone: Its antigen remains unidentified. The junction shows a germline mismatch at one end, possibly a read error.

Specimens held 1-10 million cryopreserved PBMC prior to DNA extraction. The chain combines TRBV4-1 with TRBJ1-6; a weak D match, TRBD1 (5 bases). This TCR derives from a man aged 55 to 70 with HIV. The specimen comprised unsorted PBMCs, sampled 0.6 years after starting antiretroviral therapy. The CDR3 reads CASSFGTDVNPVF. The CDR3 nucleotides read TGCGCCAGCAGCTTCGGGACGGACGTTAATCCTGTCTTT.